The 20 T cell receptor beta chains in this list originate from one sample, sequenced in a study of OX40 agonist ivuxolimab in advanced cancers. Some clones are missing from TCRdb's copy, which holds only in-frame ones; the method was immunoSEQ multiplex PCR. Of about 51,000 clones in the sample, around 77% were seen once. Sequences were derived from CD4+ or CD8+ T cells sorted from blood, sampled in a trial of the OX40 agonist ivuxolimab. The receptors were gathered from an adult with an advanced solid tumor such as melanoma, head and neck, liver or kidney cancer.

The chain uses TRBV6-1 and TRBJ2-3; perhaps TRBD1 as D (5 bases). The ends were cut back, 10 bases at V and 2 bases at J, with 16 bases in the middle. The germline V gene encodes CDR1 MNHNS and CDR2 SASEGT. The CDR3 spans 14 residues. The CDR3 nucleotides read TGTGCCACAGAACAGGTACAGGCCACAGATACGCAGTATTTT. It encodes CATEQVQATDTQYF.

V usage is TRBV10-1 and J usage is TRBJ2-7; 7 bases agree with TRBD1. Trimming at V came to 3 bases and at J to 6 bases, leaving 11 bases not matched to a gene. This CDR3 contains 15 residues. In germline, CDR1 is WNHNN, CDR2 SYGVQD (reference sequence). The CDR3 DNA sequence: TGCGCCAGCAGTGAACCCTGGACAGGTGGCTCCGAGCAGTACTTC. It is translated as CASSEPWTGGSEQYF.

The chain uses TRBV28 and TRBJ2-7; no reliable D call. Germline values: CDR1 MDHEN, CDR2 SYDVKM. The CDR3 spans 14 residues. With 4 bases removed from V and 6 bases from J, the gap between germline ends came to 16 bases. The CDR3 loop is CASSSRMLPSEQYF. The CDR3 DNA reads TGTGCCAGCAGTTCTAGGATGCTACCGTCCGAGCAGTACTTC.

CDR3 nucleotides: TGTGCCAGCAGTGAAAGACAGCCGTCAACTAATGAAAAACTGTTTTTT. It encodes CASSERQPSTNEKLFF. The chain employs TRBV2 and TRBJ1-4; a possible D gene is TRBD1 (5 bases). CDR1 and CDR2 from the germline V gene are SNHLY and FYNNEI. The CDR3 consists of 16 residues. Trimming left V 2 bases short and J 0 bases short, with 10 bases between.

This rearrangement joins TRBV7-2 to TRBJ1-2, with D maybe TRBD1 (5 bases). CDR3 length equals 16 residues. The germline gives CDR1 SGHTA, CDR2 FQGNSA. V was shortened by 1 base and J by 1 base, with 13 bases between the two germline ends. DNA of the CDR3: TGTGCCAGCAGCTTAGACGGGGCGAACGATAACTATGGCTACACCTTC. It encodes CASSLDGANDNYGYTF. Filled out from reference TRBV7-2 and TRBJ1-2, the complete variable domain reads GAGVSQSPSNKVTEKGKDVELRCDPISGHTALYWYRQSLGQGLEFLIYFQGNSAPDKSGLPSDRFSAERTGGSVSTLTIQRTQQEDSAVYLCASSLDGANDNYGYTFGSGTRLTVV.

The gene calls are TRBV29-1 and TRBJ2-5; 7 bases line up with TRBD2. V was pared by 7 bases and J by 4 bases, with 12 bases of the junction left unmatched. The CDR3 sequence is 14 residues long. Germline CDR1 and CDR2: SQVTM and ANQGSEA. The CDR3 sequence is CSATRAGSGETQYF. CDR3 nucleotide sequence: TGCAGCGCCACCCGAGCGGGGTCGGGAGAGACCCAGTACTTC.

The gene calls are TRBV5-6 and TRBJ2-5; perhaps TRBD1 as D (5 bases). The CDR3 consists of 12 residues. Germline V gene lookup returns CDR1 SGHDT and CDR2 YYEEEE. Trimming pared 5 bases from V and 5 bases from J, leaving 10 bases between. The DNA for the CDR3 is TGTGCCAGCAGTGCAGGGTTGGAGACCCAGTACTTC. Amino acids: CASSAGLETQYF. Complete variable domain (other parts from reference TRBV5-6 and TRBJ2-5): DAGVTQSPTHLIKTRGQQVTLRCSPKSGHDTVSWYQQALGQGPQFIFQYYEEEERQRGNFPDRFSGHQFPNYSSELNVNALLLGDSALYLCASSAGLETQYFGPGTRLLVL.

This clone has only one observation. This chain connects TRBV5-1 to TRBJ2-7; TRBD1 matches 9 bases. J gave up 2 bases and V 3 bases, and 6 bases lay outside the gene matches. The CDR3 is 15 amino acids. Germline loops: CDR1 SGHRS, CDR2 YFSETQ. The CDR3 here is CASSWMTGGPYEQYF. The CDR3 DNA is TGCGCCAGCAGCTGGATGACAGGGGGACCCTACGAGCAGTACTTC.

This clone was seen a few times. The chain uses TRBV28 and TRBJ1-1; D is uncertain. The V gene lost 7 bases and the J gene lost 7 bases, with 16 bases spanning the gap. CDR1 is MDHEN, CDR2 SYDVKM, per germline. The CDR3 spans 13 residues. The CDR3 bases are TGTGCCAGCACCACCGGGGATAGGCATGAAGCTTTCTTT. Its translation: CASTTGDRHEAFF.

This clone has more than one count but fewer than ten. The CDR3 coding sequence is TGTGCCAGCAGCACGGGCTATGGCTACACCTTC. It translates to CASSTGYGYTF. V gene TRBV5-6 combines with J gene TRBJ1-2; D not certain. Trimming pared 4 bases from V and 4 bases from J, leaving 5 bases between. The CDR3 has 11 amino acids. The germline V gene encodes CDR1 SGHDT and CDR2 YYEEEE.

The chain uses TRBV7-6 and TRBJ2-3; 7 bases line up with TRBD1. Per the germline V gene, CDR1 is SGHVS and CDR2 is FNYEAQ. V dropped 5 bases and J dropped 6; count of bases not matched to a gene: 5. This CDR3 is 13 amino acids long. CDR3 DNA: TGTGCCAGCAGCCTAAGGGGGCCGGATACGCAGTATTTT. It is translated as CASSLRGPDTQYF.

Here the CDR3 DNA reads TGCAGTGCTCCCAGCGGTTACGAGCAGTACTTC. Translation gives CSAPSGYEQYF. This chain connects TRBV20-1 to TRBJ2-7; possibly TRBD2 for D (5 bases). The CDR3 is 11 residues long. Trimming cost V 5 bases and J 4 bases, with 9 bases left between them. CDR1 DFQATT and CDR2 SNEGSKA come from the germline V gene (reference sequence).

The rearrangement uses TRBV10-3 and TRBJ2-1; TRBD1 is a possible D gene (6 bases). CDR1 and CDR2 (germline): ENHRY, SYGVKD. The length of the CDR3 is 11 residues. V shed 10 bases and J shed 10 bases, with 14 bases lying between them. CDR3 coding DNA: TGTGCCACCCGGGTACAGGGAGAGCAGTTCTTC. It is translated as CATRVQGEQFF.

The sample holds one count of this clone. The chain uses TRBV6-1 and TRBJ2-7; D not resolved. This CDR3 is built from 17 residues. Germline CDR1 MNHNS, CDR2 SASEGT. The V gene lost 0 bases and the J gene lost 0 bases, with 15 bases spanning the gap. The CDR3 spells CASSEALRRVPSYEQYF. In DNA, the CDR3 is TGTGCCAGCAGTGAAGCGCTTCGTAGGGTTCCCTCCTACGAGCAGTACTTC.

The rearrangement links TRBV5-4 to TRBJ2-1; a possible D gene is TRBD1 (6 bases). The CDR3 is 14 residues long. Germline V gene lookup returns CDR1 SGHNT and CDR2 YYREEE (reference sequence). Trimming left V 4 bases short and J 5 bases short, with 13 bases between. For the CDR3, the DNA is TGTGCCAGCAGCCGGACGAGGGACAACAATGAGCAGTTCTTC. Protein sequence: CASSRTRDNNEQFF.

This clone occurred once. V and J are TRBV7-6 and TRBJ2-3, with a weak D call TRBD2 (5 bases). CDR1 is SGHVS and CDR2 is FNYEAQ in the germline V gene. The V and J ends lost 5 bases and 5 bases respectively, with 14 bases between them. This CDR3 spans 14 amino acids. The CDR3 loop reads CASSQIGVKDTQYF. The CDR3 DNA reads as TGTGCCAGCAGCCAAATCGGGGTTAAAGATACGCAGTATTTT. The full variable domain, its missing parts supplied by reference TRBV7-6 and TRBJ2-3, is GAGVSQSPRYKVTKRGQDVALRCDPISGHVSLYWYRQALGQGPEFLTYFNYEAQQDKSGLPNDRFSAERPEGSISTLTIQRTEQRDSAMYRCASSQIGVKDTQYFGPGTRLTVL.

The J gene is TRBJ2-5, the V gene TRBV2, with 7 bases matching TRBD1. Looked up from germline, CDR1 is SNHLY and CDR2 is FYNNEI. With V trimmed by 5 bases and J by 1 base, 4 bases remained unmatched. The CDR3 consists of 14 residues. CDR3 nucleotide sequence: TGTGCCAGCAGTCAACAGGGGTTCCAAGAGACCCAGTACTTC. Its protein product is CASSQQGFQETQYF.

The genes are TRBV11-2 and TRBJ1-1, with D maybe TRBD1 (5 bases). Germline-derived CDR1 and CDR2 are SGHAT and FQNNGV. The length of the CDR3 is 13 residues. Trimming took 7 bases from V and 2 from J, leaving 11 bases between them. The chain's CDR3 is CASNLRGNTEAFF. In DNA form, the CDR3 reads TGTGCCAGCAATCTGCGGGGCAACACTGAAGCTTTCTTT.

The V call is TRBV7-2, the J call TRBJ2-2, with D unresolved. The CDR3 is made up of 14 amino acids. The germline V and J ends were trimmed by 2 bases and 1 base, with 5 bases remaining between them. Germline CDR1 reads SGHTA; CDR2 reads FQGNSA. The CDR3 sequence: CASSLWENTGELFF. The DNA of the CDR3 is TGTGCCAGCAGCTTATGGGAGAACACCGGGGAGCTGTTTTTT.

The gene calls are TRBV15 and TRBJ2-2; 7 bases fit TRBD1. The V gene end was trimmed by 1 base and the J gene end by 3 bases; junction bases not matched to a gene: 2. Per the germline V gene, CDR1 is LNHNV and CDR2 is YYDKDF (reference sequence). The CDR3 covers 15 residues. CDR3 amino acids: CATSRGDRDTGELFF. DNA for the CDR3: TGTGCCACCAGCAGAGGGGACAGAGACACCGGGGAGCTGTTTTTT.